Presented here are 3 T cell receptor beta chains from one specimen sequenced in a study of T cells in Graves' hyperthyroidism and ophthalmopathy (dated by TCRdb to about 2019). Library preparation was by multiplex PCR. The sequencer listed for this sample is Illumina HiSeq 2000. The TCR beta CDR3 regions were amplified from the RNA transcripts. A first-round RT-PCR of the TCR CDR3 used the HTBI primer set with the Qiagen OneStep RT-PCR kit. The raw public reads went through TCRdb reprocessing: fastp at Q25, MiXCR clone calling, in-frame beta chains kept. Duplicate CDR3 protein sequences are folded into a single record with the most common DNA and genes. This sample comprises about 420,000 distinct CDR3 sequences, roughly 13% of them detected only once. 5% to 6.5% of the sample rests with the top ten. The source material was blood. These TCRs come from a woman in her late teens or twenties with Graves' hyperthyroidism.

This clonotype showed up many times. This chain links TRBV15 with TRBJ1-5; D ambiguous. CDR1 and CDR2 from the germline V gene are LNHNV and YYDKDF (reference sequence). V lost 0 bases, J lost 7 bases, and 7 bases lay in between. The CDR3 length is 13 residues. The CDR3 reads CATSREGGQPQHF. DNA for the CDR3: TGTGCCACCAGCAGAGAGGGCGGGCAGCCCCAGCATTTT.

The rearrangement uses TRBV19 and TRBJ2-7; 11 bases map to TRBD2. Germline assignment: CDR1 LNHDA and CDR2 SQIVND (reference sequence). Unmatched junction bases numbered 5, after V lost 7 bases and J lost 3 bases. The CDR3 length is 14 residues. DNA for the CDR3: TGTGCCAGTACCGTGACTAGCGGGAACTACGAGCAGTACTTC. This sequence encodes CASTVTSGNYEQYF.

The V call is TRBV5-1, the J call TRBJ2-1; TRBD2 matches 8 bases. V lost 2 bases and J lost 6; bases outside the gene matches: 7. Germline-derived CDR1 and CDR2 are SGHRS and YFSETQ. CDR3 length equals 15 residues. CDR3 nucleotides: TGCGCCAGCAGCTTAGGCCGGGAGGGCCTCAATGAGCAGTTCTTC. It translates to CASSLGREGLNEQFF.